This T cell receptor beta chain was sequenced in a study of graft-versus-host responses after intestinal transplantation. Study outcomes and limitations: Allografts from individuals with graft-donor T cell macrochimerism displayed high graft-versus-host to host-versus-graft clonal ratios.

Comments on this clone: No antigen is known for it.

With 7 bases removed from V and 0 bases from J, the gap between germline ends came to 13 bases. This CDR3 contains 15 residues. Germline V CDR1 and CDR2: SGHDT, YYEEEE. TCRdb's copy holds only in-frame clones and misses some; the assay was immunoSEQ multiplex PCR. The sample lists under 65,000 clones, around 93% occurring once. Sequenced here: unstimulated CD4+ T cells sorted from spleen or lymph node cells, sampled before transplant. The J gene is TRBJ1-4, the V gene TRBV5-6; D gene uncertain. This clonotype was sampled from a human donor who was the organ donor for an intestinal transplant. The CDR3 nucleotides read TGTGCCAGCGGCGTAGACGGGGCAACTAATGAAAAACTGTTTTTT. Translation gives CASGVDGATNEKLFF. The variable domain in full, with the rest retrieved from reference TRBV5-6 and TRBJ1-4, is DAGVTQSPTHLIKTRGQQVTLRCSPKSGHDTVSWYQQALGQGPQFIFQYYEEEERQRGNFPDRFSGHQFPNYSSELNVNALLLGDSALYLCASGVDGATNEKLFFGSGTQLSVL.